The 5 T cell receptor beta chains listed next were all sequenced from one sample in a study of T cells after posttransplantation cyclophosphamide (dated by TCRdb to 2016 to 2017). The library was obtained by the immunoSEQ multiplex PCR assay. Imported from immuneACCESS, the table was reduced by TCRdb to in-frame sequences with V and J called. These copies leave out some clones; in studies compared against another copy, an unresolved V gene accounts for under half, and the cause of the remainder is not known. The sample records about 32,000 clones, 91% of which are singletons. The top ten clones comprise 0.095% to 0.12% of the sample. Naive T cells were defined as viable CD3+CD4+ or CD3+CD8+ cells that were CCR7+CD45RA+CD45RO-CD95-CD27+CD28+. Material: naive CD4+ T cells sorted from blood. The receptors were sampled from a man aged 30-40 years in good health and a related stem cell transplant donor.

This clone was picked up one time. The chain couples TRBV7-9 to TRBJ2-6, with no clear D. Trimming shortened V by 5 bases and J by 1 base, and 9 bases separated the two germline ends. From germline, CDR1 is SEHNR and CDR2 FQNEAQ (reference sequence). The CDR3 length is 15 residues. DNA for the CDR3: TGTGCCAGCAGCCGCCTCAGGTCTGGGGCCAACGTCCTGACTTTC. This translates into CASSRLRSGANVLTF. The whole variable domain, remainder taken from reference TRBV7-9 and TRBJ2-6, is DTGVSQNPRHKITKRGQNVTFRCDPISEHNRLYWYRQTLGQGPEFLTYFQNEAQLEKSRLLSDRFSAERPKGSFSTLEIQRTEQGDSAMYLCASSRLRSGANVLTFGAGSRLTVL.

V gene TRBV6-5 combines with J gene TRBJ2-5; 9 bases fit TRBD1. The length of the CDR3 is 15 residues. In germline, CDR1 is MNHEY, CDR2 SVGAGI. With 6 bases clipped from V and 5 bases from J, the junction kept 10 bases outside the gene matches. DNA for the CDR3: TGTGCCAGCAGACACAGGGGGCCCGGGTGGGAGACCCAGTACTTC. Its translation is CASRHRGPGWETQYF.

CDR3 coding DNA: TGCGCCAGCAGCCGGGGAGATAATGAAAAACTGTTTTTT. It yields the protein CASSRGDNEKLFF. V and J are TRBV5-1 and TRBJ1-4; D unresolved. Germline loops: CDR1 SGHRS, CDR2 YFSETQ. The CDR3 has 13 residues. The ends were cut back, 4 bases at V and 4 bases at J, with 8 bases in the middle. The full variable domain, rest sourced from reference TRBV5-1 and TRBJ1-4, is KAGVTQTPRYLIKTRGQQVTLSCSPISGHRSVSWYQQTPGQGLQFLFEYFSETQRNKGNFPGRFSGRQFSNSRSEMNVSTLELGDSALYLCASSRGDNEKLFFGSGTQLSVL.

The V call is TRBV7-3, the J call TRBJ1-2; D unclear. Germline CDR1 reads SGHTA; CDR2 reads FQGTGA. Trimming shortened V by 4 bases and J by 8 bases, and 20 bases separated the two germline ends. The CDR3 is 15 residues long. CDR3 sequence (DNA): TGTGCCAGCAGCTCGTCGGGCGGAGGAGACCAAGGCTACACCTTC. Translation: CASSSSGGGDQGYTF.

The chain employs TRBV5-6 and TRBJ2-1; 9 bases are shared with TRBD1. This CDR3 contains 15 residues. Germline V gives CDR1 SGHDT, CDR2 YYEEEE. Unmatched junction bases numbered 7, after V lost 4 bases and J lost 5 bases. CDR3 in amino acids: CASSVPGQGNNEQFF. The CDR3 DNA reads TGTGCCAGCAGCGTACCGGGACAGGGAAACAATGAGCAGTTCTTC.